The source of this TCR beta chain is a study of technical replicates of blood from a handful of donors. This clone turned up a few times. Clones were read by immunoSEQ multiplex PCR, and TCRdb kept only the in-frame ones, dropping some. The table includes 14,000 or so clones, approximately 86% detected once. This CDR3 spans 17 amino acids. The germline V gene encodes CDR1 MGHRA and CDR2 YSYEKL. The trim removed 0 bases at V and 4 bases at J, leaving 6 bases unmatched. The material sequenced was PBMCs. This receptor was obtained from a human donor in good health. The V call is TRBV4-1, the J call TRBJ1-4, with 9 bases matching TRBD1. The CDR3 spells CASSQDLLGQGNEKLFF. Written as DNA, the CDR3 is TGCGCCAGCAGCCAAGACCTACTGGGACAGGGTAATGAAAAACTGTTTTTT.